This T cell receptor beta chain was documented in a study of early T cells in non-severe SARS-CoV-2 infection. For the study at large: Bulk RNA isolated from unsorted whole blood underwent sequencing; chains were not paired.

TCRdb re-called the 5' RACE reads through MiXCR, storing one row per CDR3 protein. The sample has 25,000 to 35,000 distinct CDR3 sequences, 6.6% seen once. Study-level findings and limits: Reliance on VDJdb matching favored anti-spike CD8 responses; private and CD4 specificities were missed.

This clonotype was counted ten times or more. Its target is unknown. The CDR3 runs 15 residues. Trimming shortened V by 5 bases and J by 4 bases, and 12 bases separated the two germline ends. Germline V gene lookup returns CDR1 SGHAT and CDR2 FQNNGV. V usage is TRBV11-2 and J usage is TRBJ1-6; the D is unclear. The clonotype comes from an adult who was a healthcare worker with PCR-confirmed SARS-CoV-2 infection or an uninfected control (not recorded which). Material: whole blood. For the CDR3, the DNA is TGTGCCAGCAGCATGCGGACGGATTATAATTCACCCCTCCACTTT. Its translation: CASSMRTDYNSPLHF.